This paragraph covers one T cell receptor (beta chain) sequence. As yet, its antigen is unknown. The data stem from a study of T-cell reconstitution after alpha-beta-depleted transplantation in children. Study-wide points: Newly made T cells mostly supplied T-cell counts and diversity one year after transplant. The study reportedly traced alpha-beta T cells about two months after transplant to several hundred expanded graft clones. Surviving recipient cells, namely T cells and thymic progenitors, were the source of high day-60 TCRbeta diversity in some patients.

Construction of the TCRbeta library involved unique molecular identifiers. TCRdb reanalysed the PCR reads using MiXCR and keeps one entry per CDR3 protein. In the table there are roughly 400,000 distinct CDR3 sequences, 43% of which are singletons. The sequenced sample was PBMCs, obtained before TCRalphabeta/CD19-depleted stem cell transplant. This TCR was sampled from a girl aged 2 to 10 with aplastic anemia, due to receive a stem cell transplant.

This CDR3 is CSADLGRIYGYTF. CDR3 coding DNA: TGCAGTGCTGATTTGGGACGGATCTATGGCTACACCTTC. The chain employs TRBV20-1 and TRBJ1-2; maybe TRBD1 (5 bases). The length of the CDR3 is 13 residues. The V and J ends lost 5 bases and 4 bases respectively, with 14 bases between them. CDR1 and CDR2 from the germline V gene are DFQATT and SNEGSKA (reference sequence).